Detailed here is one TCR beta chain. The antigen is unknown. CDR3 length: 15 residues. V trimming: 5 bases; J trimming: 5 bases; junction bases outside the gene matches: 7. Germline V gene data show CDR1 as SEHNR and CDR2 as FQNEAQ (reference sequence). The data belong to a study of T cell clonotyping in hematopoietic cell transplantation. Broader study findings: At the given depth, recipient repertoires were over 95% de novo clonotypes. Recipient TCR diversity dropped after transplant; expanded clonotypes rose from day 30 to 180.

Recipient blood drawn about 28 days pretransplant and days 30, 100, 180 after. Method: immunoSEQ multiplex PCR; TCRdb's copy keeps in-frame clones and lacks some. The sample lists roughly 5,000 clones, around 76% occurring once. Specimen: peripheral blood mononuclear cells, collected 100 days after allogeneic stem cell transplant. The clonotype comes from a male patient aged 60 to 75 who had an allogeneic stem cell transplant, so T cells may come from the graft donor. Some clones in this sample may be carry-over from other donors' samples. The chain employs TRBV7-9 and TRBJ2-2; 8 nucleotides align to TRBD2. The CDR3 loop reads CASSEIAGSTGELFF. Here the CDR3 DNA reads TGTGCCAGCAGCGAAATAGCGGGATCTACCGGGGAGCTGTTTTTT.